This TCR beta chain was found in a study of T cells expressing NK-cell markers. Study-wide results and caveats: Among CD8+ T cells from several donors, dominant NKG2C+ clonotypes accounted for roughly 1.0-8%.

CDR1 and CDR2 from the germline V gene are SGHVS and FNYEAQ. This CDR3 spans 16 amino acids. TCRdb reworked the 5' RACE reads into one entry per CDR3 protein, no DNA. This sample contains over 100,000 distinct CDR3 sequences. With regard to this clonotype: The antigen is undetermined.

V is TRBV7-6 and J is TRBJ2-7; TCRdb returns TRBD2, unconfirmable since there is no DNA. The receptor's source is a woman aged 18 to 75 in good health. The sample taken for sequencing was blood T cells: a sorted CD56 or NKG2C T cell subset, CD4+ or CD8+ T cells, or bulk PBMC T cells (not recorded which). CDR3 sequence: CASSPPGLGISYEQYF. The full variable domain, with the rest looked up from reference TRBV7-6 and TRBJ2-7, is GAGVSQSPRYKVTKRGQDVALRCDPISGHVSLYWYRQALGQGPEFLTYFNYEAQQDKSGLPNDRFSAERPEGSISTLTIQRTEQRDSAMYRCASSPPGLGISYEQYFGPGTRLTVT.